The present TCR beta chain was sequenced within a study of blood T cell repertoires in COVID-19. This clone was observed once. Profiled with immunoSEQ multiplex PCR; TCRdb holds only in-frame clones, not every one. The repertoire consists of about 47,000 clones, with 75% to 90% occurring once and the leading ten covering 14%. The receptor comes from a human donor with acute or convalescent COVID-19. The donor label of this sample is uncertain. Sequenced input: peripheral blood.

The CDR3, as DNA: TGTGCCAGTACCAAAGGGGCCCGGGAGACCCAGTACTTC. Translated: CASTKGARETQYF. The rearrangement uses TRBV19 and TRBJ2-5; possibly TRBD1 for D (5 bases). In germline, CDR1 is LNHDA, CDR2 SQIVND (reference sequence). CDR3 length equals 13 residues. With 7 bases removed from V and 5 bases from J, the gap between germline ends came to 14 bases.